The clone carrying this T cell receptor beta chain was picked up a small number of times. The antigen is undetermined. PCR used 60 Vbeta primers and 13 Jbeta primers. Libraries were prepared by immunoSEQ multiplex PCR; TCRdb keeps only in-frame clonotypes and omits some of them. The sample has about 160,000 clones; roughly 84% are singletons. Trimming took off 5 bases at V and 4 bases at J, with 16 bases between the two ends. This CDR3 comprises 15 residues. Germline V lookup: CDR1 SEHNR, CDR2 FQNEAQ (reference sequence). This entry belongs to a study of cytomegalovirus exposure and HLA in healthy donors. Whole-study findings and limits: Among donors in an Asian-associated ancestry cluster, a later analysis reportedly found fewer N-insertions than the approximately 670-donor mean.

This receptor was identified in a man aged 18 to 30 in good health and CMV-seropositive. The chain is built from TRBV7-9 and TRBJ2-3; D is perhaps TRBD2 (6 bases). The source material was PBMCs. The CDR3 here is CASSTRPTGADTQYF. For the CDR3, the DNA is TGTGCCAGCAGCACCCGGCCTACGGGGGCAGATACGCAGTATTTT.